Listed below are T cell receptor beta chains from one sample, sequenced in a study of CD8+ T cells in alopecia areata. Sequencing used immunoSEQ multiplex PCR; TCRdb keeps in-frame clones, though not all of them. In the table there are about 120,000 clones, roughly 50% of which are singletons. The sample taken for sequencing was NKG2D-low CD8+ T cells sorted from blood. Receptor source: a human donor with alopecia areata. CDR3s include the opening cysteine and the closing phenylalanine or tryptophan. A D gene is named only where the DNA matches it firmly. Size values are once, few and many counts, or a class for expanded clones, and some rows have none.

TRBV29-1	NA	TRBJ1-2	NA	TGCAGCGTTGCCGGGGCTTGGGAAATAAGCTATGGCTACACCTTC	CSVAGAWEISYGYTF
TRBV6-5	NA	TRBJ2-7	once	TGTGCCAGCAGTTACGGAGGGGAAGGGTCCTACGAGCAGTACTTC	CASSYGGEGSYEQYF
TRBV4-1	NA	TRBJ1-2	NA	TGCGCCAGCAGCCACCCCTCAGGGACCACCTTC	CASSHPSGTTF
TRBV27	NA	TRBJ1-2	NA	TGTGCCAGCAGTAAACAGGGTGGGGGCTACACCTTC	CASSKQGGGYTF
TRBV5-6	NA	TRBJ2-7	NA	TGTGCCAGCAGCTTGCGGGGCGGCTACGAGCAGTACTTC	CASSLRGGYEQYF
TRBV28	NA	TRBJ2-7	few	TGTGCCAGCAGTAATAGAGTGGGAGGAGGATACGAGCAGTACTTC	CASSNRVGGGYEQYF
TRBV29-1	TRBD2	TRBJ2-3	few	TGCAGCGCCCATCAAGCGGGGCTGAGCACAGATACGCAGTATTTT	CSAHQAGLSTDTQYF
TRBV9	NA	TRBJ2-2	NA	TGTGCCAGCAGCGCGCCCAGCAGGGGAGGCACCGGGGAGCTGTTTTTT	CASSAPSRGGTGELFF
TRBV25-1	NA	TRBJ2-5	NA	TGTGCCAGCAGTACTGGGAGTTGGGAGACCCAGTACTTC	CASSTGSWETQYF
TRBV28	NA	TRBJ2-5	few	TGTGCCAGCGGACCCGGACTGACCCAGTACTTC	CASGPGLTQYF
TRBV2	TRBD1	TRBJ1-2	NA	TGTGCCAGCGGGGGGACAGGGGGTAGCTATGGCTACACCTTC	CASGGTGGSYGYTF
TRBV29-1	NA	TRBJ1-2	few	TGCAGCGTTGATCCAGGAATCTATGGCTACACCTTC	CSVDPGIYGYTF
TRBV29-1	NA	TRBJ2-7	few	TGCAGCGTTGTATGGGGTCTCGGTGACGAGCAGTACTTC	CSVVWGLGDEQYF
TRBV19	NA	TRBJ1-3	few	TGTGCCAGTATCTACGGAAACACCATATATTTT	CASIYGNTIYF
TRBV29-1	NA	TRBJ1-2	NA	TGCAGCGTACCACAGAACTATGGCTACACCTTC	CSVPQNYGYTF
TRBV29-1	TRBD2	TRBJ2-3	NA	TGCAGCGTAGACGGGACTAGCGGGAGGACAGATACGCAGTATTTT	CSVDGTSGRTDTQYF
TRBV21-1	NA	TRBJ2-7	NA	TGTGCCAGCGCCGAATCTGGACAGAGATCCTACGAGCAGTACTTC	CASAESGQRSYEQYF
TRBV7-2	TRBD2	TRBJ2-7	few	TGTGCCAGCAGCTTTAGCGGGAGGGCCTCCTACGAGCAGTACTTC	CASSFSGRASYEQYF
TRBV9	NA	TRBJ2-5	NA	TGTGCCAGCAGCAACCAAGAGACCCAGTACTTC	CASSNQETQYF
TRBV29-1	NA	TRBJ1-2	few	TGCAGCGTTCAACTCACAGGGATCTATGGCTACACCTTC	CSVQLTGIYGYTF
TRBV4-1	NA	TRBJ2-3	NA	TGCGCCAGCAGCCAAGATACGCAGTATTTT	CASSQDTQYF
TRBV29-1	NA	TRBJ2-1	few	TGCAGCGTTGAGGACAAGGGAAATGAGCAGTTCTTC	CSVEDKGNEQFF
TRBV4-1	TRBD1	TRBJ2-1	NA	TGCGCCAGCAGCCATCTGGGACAGGGCTTTGAGCAGTTCTTC	CASSHLGQGFEQFF
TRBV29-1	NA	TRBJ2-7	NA	TGCAGCGCCAACACGGCAGGCCTTACGATCGAGCAGTACTTC	CSANTAGLTIEQYF
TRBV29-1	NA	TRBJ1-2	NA	TGCAGCGTTGTTAGTCCCTCTAACTATGGCTACACCTTC	CSVVSPSNYGYTF
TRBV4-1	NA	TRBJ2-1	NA	TGCGCCAGCAGCCAAGATATGGGACTGGGCAATGAGCAGTTCTTC	CASSQDMGLGNEQFF
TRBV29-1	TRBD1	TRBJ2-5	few	TGCAGCGTTGAAGGACAGGGAAAGACCCAGTACTTC	CSVEGQGKTQYF
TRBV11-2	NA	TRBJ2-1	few	TGTGCCAGCAGCTTAACCGGGGACAATGAGCAGTTCTTC	CASSLTGDNEQFF
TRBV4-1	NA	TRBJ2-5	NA	TGCGCCAGCAGCCGATCAGGGCCGCAAGAGACCCAGTACTTC	CASSRSGPQETQYF
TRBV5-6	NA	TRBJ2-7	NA	TGTGCCAGCAGCTCCTATACGTGGGCTGGTGGGTACGAGCAGTACTTC	CASSSYTWAGGYEQYF
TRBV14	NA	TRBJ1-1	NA	TGTGCCAGCAGCCAAATGTCAGGGAGCGACGCTTTCTTT	CASSQMSGSDAFF